Each of the 6 T cell receptor beta chains below was sequenced from the same sample in a study of T cell repertoires in cytomegalovirus infection. No antigen has been assigned to these receptors. TCRdb re-called the reads with MiXCR, one entry per CDR3 protein. The sample has 830,000 or so distinct CDR3 sequences; about 31% are singletons. The sequences come from cultured CD8+ T cells from PBMCs, collected from culture after CMV antigen stimulation. Receptors originate from a human donor in good health (CMV status not recorded). Some clones in this sample may be carry-over from other donors' samples.

This chain connects TRBV20-1 to TRBJ1-2; 9 nucleotides line up with TRBD1. Germline V gene data show CDR1 as DFQATT and CDR2 as SNEGSKA (reference sequence). This CDR3 contains 13 residues. In DNA, the CDR3 is TGCAGCCAGTGGGTAACAGGGGGCGGTGGCTACACCTTC. This codes for CSQWVTGGGGYTF.

CDR3 nucleotides: TGTGCCAGCAGCGCACCCCGGGACGAAGCCGGGGACTATGGCTACACCTTC. Translation: CASSAPRDEAGDYGYTF. The gene calls are TRBV4-2 and TRBJ1-2; possible D gene TRBD1, 5 bases. Germline CDR1 reads LGHNA; CDR2 reads YNFKEQ. V shed 5 bases and J shed 3 bases, with 22 bases lying between them. The length of the CDR3 is 17 residues.

Many counts were recorded for this clonotype. The chain joins TRBV7-9 to TRBJ1-3; TRBD1 is a possible D gene (5 bases). The CDR3 extends over 16 amino acids. Germline V gene sequence: CDR1 SEHNR, CDR2 FQNEAQ (reference sequence). With 8 bases removed from V and 2 bases from J, the gap between germline ends came to 19 bases. The DNA for the CDR3 is TGTGCCAGCCGACGCGGATGGGGGTCCCCTGGAAACACCATATATTTT. It specifies CASRRGWGSPGNTIYF.

This chain connects TRBV5-6 to TRBJ2-5; maybe TRBD1 (6 bases). The germline CDR1 and CDR2 sequences are SGHDT and YYEEEE. The CDR3 is 16 amino acids. The V end lost 3 bases, the J end lost 2 bases, and 17 bases lay between the germline ends. This chain's CDR3 is CASSWDNRVGQETQYF. CDR3 sequence (DNA): TGTGCCAGCAGCTGGGATAACAGGGTCGGGCAAGAGACCCAGTACTTC.

In regard to this clonotype: The junction does not match germline at one end; this may be a read error. The chain joins TRBV3-1 to TRBJ1-1; D is unresolved. Germline CDR1 LGHDT, CDR2 YNNKEL (reference sequence). This CDR3 is 13 amino acids long. CDR3 coding DNA: TGTGCCAGCAGCCAAGCCCGGAACCCTGAAGCTTTCTTT. Translating gives CASSQARNPEAFF.

The rearrangement links TRBV12-3 or TRBV12-4 to TRBJ1-5; maybe TRBD1 (5 bases). V lost 6 bases and J lost 2, with 11 bases in between. This CDR3 region has 14 residues. CDR3 bases: TGTGCCAGCAGAGACGGGGGTGGCAATCAGCCCCAGCATTTT. This encodes CASRDGGGNQPQHF.